This T cell receptor (beta chain) was found in a study of cytomegalovirus exposure and HLA in healthy donors. Study at large: The same platform was used for the 110 or so validation repertoires as for the 600 to 700 first-cohort repertoires, as reported in a later analysis.

Clones were sequenced by immunoSEQ multiplex PCR, and TCRdb holds only the in-frame ones, with some missing. Among some 270,000 clones listed, approximately 86% were seen once. The CDR3 has 15 amino acids. Germline V gives CDR1 SGHTA, CDR2 FQGNSA. V was pared by 4 bases and J by 3 bases, with 8 bases of the junction left unmatched. Study-level findings and limits: According to a subsequent analysis, TCR clusters identified in the first cohort showed a tendency to co-occur across the 100 to 150 validation repertoires. A list of 150 or so TCR beta chains associated with cytomegalovirus was given.

The donors were part of the validation cohort of 120 subjects. That cohort was separate from the first cohort, which comprised about 730 subjects. Turning to this clone: The antigen is unknown.

The source material was PBMCs. This chain uses TRBV7-2 with TRBJ2-7, with TRBD2 matching 8 bases. This receptor was obtained from a woman aged 18-29 years in good health and CMV-seronegative. The CDR3 reads CASSWDSGTSYEQYF. The DNA for the CDR3 is TGTGCCAGCAGCTGGGACTCCGGGACTAGCTACGAGCAGTACTTC.